The 27 T cell receptor beta chains listed next were all sequenced from one sample in a study of T cells in Graves' hyperthyroidism and ophthalmopathy. Researchers amplified the TCR beta CDR3 regions from RNA transcripts. First-round RT-PCR of the TCR CDR3 relied on the HTBI primer set. Each CDR3 protein gets one entry after TCRdb re-called the multiplex PCR reads with MiXCR. The sample contains hundreds of thousands of distinct CDR3 sequences, approximately 20% of which appear only once. Sequencing was carried out using blood. These receptors all come from a man aged 25-45 years with Graves' ophthalmopathy.

This clonotype came up many times. The J gene is TRBJ2-3, the V gene TRBV12-3 or TRBV12-4; D might be TRBD2 (5 bases). The length of the CDR3 is 13 residues. Trimming cost V 6 bases and J 4 bases, with 11 bases left between them. The CDR3 DNA sequence: TGTGCCAGCAGCACCGAGGGCCCAGATACGCAGTATTTT. Amino acids: CASSTEGPDTQYF.

The chain combines TRBV19 with TRBJ2-5; TRBD2 matches 14 bases. This CDR3 is built from 15 residues. Per germline, CDR1 LNHDA and CDR2 SQIVND (reference sequence). After removal of 8 bases from V and 4 bases from J, the junction contained 6 bases not matched to a gene. The CDR3 nucleotides are TGTGCCAGTTCGGGACTAGCGGGAGAAGGAGAGACCCAGTACTTC. Protein: CASSGLAGEGETQYF.

The chain links TRBV7-6 to TRBJ2-2; D is unresolved. The germline CDR1 and CDR2 sequences are SGHVS and FNYEAQ. The CDR3 is 15 residues long. V dropped 2 bases and J dropped 0 bases, with 7 bases sitting between them. The CDR3 is CASSLQNANTGELFF. CDR3 sequence (DNA): TGTGCCAGCAGCTTACAGAACGCGAACACCGGGGAGCTGTTTTTT.

V usage is TRBV5-6 and J usage is TRBJ1-5, with TRBD1 as a possible D gene (6 bases). Trimming left V 2 bases short and J 3 bases short, with 9 bases between. CDR3 size: 14 residues. CDR1 and CDR2 from the germline V gene are SGHDT and YYEEEE. CDR3 bases: TGTGCCAGCAGCTTACAGGGAATCAATCAGCCCCAGCATTTT. Its translation is CASSLQGINQPQHF. The full variable domain, rest sourced from reference TRBV5-6 and TRBJ1-5, is DAGVTQSPTHLIKTRGQQVTLRCSPKSGHDTVSWYQQALGQGPQFIFQYYEEEERQRGNFPDRFSGHQFPNYSSELNVNALLLGDSALYLCASSLQGINQPQHFGDGTRLSIL.

V is TRBV12-3 or TRBV12-4 and J is TRBJ2-1; D unclear. Trimming removed 6 bases at V and 2 bases at J, with 11 bases between. CDR3 length equals 14 residues. The CDR3 nucleotides are TGTGCCAGCAGCCGCGATCTAGCCTACAATGAGCAGTTCTTC. It encodes CASSRDLAYNEQFF.

This clonotype came up a few times. This chain links TRBV10-3 with TRBJ1-2, with 7 bases lining up with TRBD1. The CDR3 is made up of 12 amino acids. CDR1 and CDR2 (germline): ENHRY, SYGVKD. V trimming: 6 bases; J trimming: 8 bases; junction bases outside the gene matches: 6. In nucleotides, the CDR3 is TGTGCCATCAGCACGAAGACAGGGGGCTACACCTTC. It codes for CAISTKTGGYTF.

CDR3 amino acids: CAIREAQGADQPQHF. The CDR3 coding sequence is TGTGCCATCAGAGAAGCTCAGGGGGCCGACCAGCCCCAGCATTTT. The chain carries TRBV10-3 and TRBJ1-5, with TRBD1 matching 8 bases. Trimming removed 6 bases from V and 7 bases from J; junction bases left unmatched: 11. Germline assignment: CDR1 ENHRY and CDR2 SYGVKD. The length of the CDR3 is 15 residues.

There are a few counts of this clonotype. The chain links TRBV29-1 to TRBJ2-3, with D perhaps TRBD1 or TRBD2 (5 bases each). The CDR3 spans 18 residues. Trimming left V 4 bases short and J 1 base short, with 24 bases between. Germline V gene sequence: CDR1 SQVTM, CDR2 ANQGSEA. CDR3 in amino acids: CSVVEGRQPGLGTDTQYF. DNA for the CDR3: TGCAGCGTTGTCGAGGGGCGGCAGCCCGGGTTGGGCACAGATACGCAGTATTTT.

There are a few counts of this clonotype. V is TRBV12-3 or TRBV12-4 and J is TRBJ1-4; D is possibly TRBD1 (6 bases). With 3 bases removed from V and 3 bases from J, the gap between germline ends came to 8 bases. The CDR3 totals 14 residues. The DNA for the CDR3 is TGTGCCAGCAGTTTTCCAGGGGCTAATGAAAAACTGTTTTTT. Its protein is CASSFPGANEKLFF.

This clonotype was picked up many times. The chain links TRBV5-1 to TRBJ2-7; D ambiguous. CDR1 is SGHRS and CDR2 is YFSETQ in the germline V gene. The CDR3 has 16 amino acids. Trimming shortened V by 3 bases and J by 0 bases, and 16 bases separated the two germline ends. As DNA, the CDR3 is TGCGCCAGCAGCTCCCTAGATAGGGCGGACTCCTACGAGCAGTACTTC. This sequence encodes CASSSLDRADSYEQYF. Drawing the rest from reference TRBV5-1 and TRBJ2-7, the complete variable domain is KAGVTQTPRYLIKTRGQQVTLSCSPISGHRSVSWYQQTPGQGLQFLFEYFSETQRNKGNFPGRFSGRQFSNSRSEMNVSTLELGDSALYLCASSSLDRADSYEQYFGPGTRLTVT.

This clonotype was found a few times. V usage is TRBV9 and J usage is TRBJ1-1; possible D gene TRBD1, 5 bases. Germline CDR1 reads SGDLS; CDR2 reads YYNGEE. The germline V and J ends were trimmed by 0 bases and 3 bases, with 6 bases remaining between them. CDR3 size: 13 residues. As DNA, the CDR3 is TGTGCCAGCAGCGTAGGAGGGGACACTGAAGCTTTCTTT. This translates into CASSVGGDTEAFF.

The chain uses TRBV2 and TRBJ1-2; 9 bases are a match to TRBD1. Germline V gene sequence: CDR1 SNHLY, CDR2 FYNNEI. The V and J ends lost 6 bases and 5 bases, in that order; junction bases with no gene match: 16. CDR3 length equals 17 residues. The CDR3 DNA follows: TGTGCCAGCAGGGGACAGGGCGAGTTTTGGAGTAGGTATGGCTACACCTTC. It translates to CASRGQGEFWSRYGYTF.

V is TRBV7-8 and J is TRBJ2-7; 7 bases align to TRBD1. Germline trimming cut 5 bases from V and 1 base from J; bases unmatched to any gene: 8. The CDR3 totals 15 residues. The V gene's germline CDR1 is SGHVS and CDR2 FQNEAQ. CDR3 sequence: CASSPRDRYSYEQYF. The CDR3 DNA reads as TGTGCCAGCAGCCCCCGGGACAGATATTCCTACGAGCAGTACTTC.

This clonotype was counted ten times or more. This chain links TRBV20-1 with TRBJ2-1; no definite D call. V gave up 1 base and J gave up 8 bases, with 6 bases separating them. The germline CDR1 and CDR2 sequences are DFQATT and SNEGSKA (reference sequence). This CDR3 has 11 residues. CDR3 sequence reads: CSARAVHEQFF. In DNA form, the CDR3 reads TGCAGTGCTAGAGCGGTGCATGAGCAGTTCTTC.

This clonotype was recorded at least ten times. The chain carries TRBV30 and TRBJ2-7; D is perhaps TRBD1 (6 bases). Trimming pared 2 bases from V and 0 bases from J, leaving 11 bases between. The CDR3 is made up of 14 amino acids. Germline-derived CDR1 and CDR2 are GTSNPN and SVGIG (reference sequence). CDR3: CAWSPNRASYEQYF. In DNA form, the CDR3 reads TGTGCCTGGAGTCCCAACAGGGCCTCCTACGAGCAGTACTTC.

This clonotype showed up many times. The chain joins TRBV7-9 to TRBJ2-1; no firm D call. This CDR3 spans 15 amino acids. V lost 7 bases, J lost 8 bases, and 21 bases lay in between. Germline V CDR1 and CDR2: SEHNR, FQNEAQ (reference sequence). The CDR3 sequence is CASTPPPSALDEQFF. Here the CDR3 DNA reads TGTGCCAGCACCCCTCCGCCGTCGGCACTCGATGAGCAGTTCTTC.

The chain has TRBV4-2 and TRBJ2-7, with 8 bases matching TRBD2. The CDR3 consists of 18 residues. Germline V gene data show CDR1 as LGHNA and CDR2 as YNFKEQ. The ends lost 0 bases at V and 3 bases at J; junction bases unmatched: 13. CDR3 sequence: CASSQDRSYGRGNYEQYF. The CDR3 coding sequence is TGTGCCAGCAGCCAAGATCGTTCTTACGGGAGGGGAAACTACGAGCAGTACTTC.

The chain couples TRBV28 to TRBJ2-3, with D unresolved. Deletions cut 5 bases from V and 2 bases from J, with 26 bases between. The V gene's germline CDR1 is MDHEN and CDR2 SYDVKM. This CDR3 is 19 amino acids long. CDR3 sequence: CASSPHIGVGGKYTDTQYF. Written as DNA, the CDR3 is TGTGCCAGCAGTCCACATATTGGGGTGGGCGGAAAGTACACAGATACGCAGTATTTT. The variable domain in full, completed from reference TRBV28 and TRBJ2-3, reads DVKVTQSSRYLVKRTGEKVFLECVQDMDHENMFWYRQDPGLGLRLIYFSYDVKMKEKGDIPEGYSVSREKKERFSLILESASTNQTSMYLCASSPHIGVGGKYTDTQYFGPGTRLTVL.

This clonotype was recorded a few times. The chain carries TRBV11-1 and TRBJ2-6; D is tentatively TRBD1 or TRBD2 (5 bases each). V dropped 7 bases and J dropped 0 bases, with 13 bases sitting between them. Germline V CDR1 and CDR2: SGHAT, FQDESV (reference sequence). The CDR3 has 16 residues. The CDR3 DNA follows: TGTGCCAGCACCCATAGGGGAGACTCTGGGGCCAACGTCCTGACTTTC. Its protein is CASTHRGDSGANVLTF. Filled out from reference TRBV11-1 and TRBJ2-6, the complete variable domain reads EAEVAQSPRYKITEKSQAVAFWCDPISGHATLYWYRQILGQGPELLVQFQDESVVDDSQLPKDRFSAERLKGVDSTLKIQPAELGDSAMYLCASTHRGDSGANVLTFGAGSRLTVL.

This clonotype was seen only once. The rearrangement uses TRBV4-1 and TRBJ2-7, with D unresolved. The CDR3 has 13 amino acids. Trimming took off 0 bases at V and 4 bases at J, with 7 bases between the two ends. The V gene's germline CDR1 is MGHRA and CDR2 YSYEKL. The chain's CDR3 is CASSQDQSYEQYF. The CDR3, as DNA: TGCGCCAGCAGCCAAGACCAGTCTTACGAGCAGTACTTC.

V is TRBV28 and J is TRBJ2-3, with D possibly called TRBD1 or TRBD2 (5 bases each). Germline loops: CDR1 MDHEN, CDR2 SYDVKM. The CDR3 loop spans 14 amino acids. Trimming took off 4 bases at V and 2 bases at J, with 10 bases between the two ends. CDR3 coding DNA: TGTGCCAGCAGTTCGCCGGGGCTCACAGATACGCAGTATTTT. It translates to CASSSPGLTDTQYF.

This rearrangement joins TRBV19 to TRBJ1-1; D unclear. CDR1 and CDR2 (germline): LNHDA, SQIVND (reference sequence). Trimming took off 2 bases at V and 10 bases at J, with 14 bases between the two ends. The CDR3 runs to 13 residues. The CDR3 sequence is CASSIRRTEGAFF. The CDR3 nucleotides are TGTGCCAGTAGTATAAGGAGGACGGAGGGAGCTTTCTTT.

This chain connects TRBV20-1 to TRBJ2-3; D is unclear. The CDR3 is made up of 10 amino acids. Germline-derived CDR1 and CDR2 are DFQATT and SNEGSKA (reference sequence). V lost 7 bases to trimming and J lost 1 base, with 3 bases between them. The CDR3 coding sequence is TGCAGTGTTCGCACAGATACGCAGTATTTT. Its protein is CSVRTDTQYF.

This clonotype was detected a few times. The V gene is TRBV10-3, the J gene TRBJ2-1; TRBD1 or TRBD2 may be the D gene (5 bases each). V was shortened by 3 bases and J by 2 bases, with 14 bases between the two germline ends. Germline V gene data show CDR1 as ENHRY and CDR2 as SYGVKD. CDR3 size: 16 residues. The CDR3 spells CAISDMGEMPYNEQFF. The CDR3 nucleotides are TGTGCCATCAGTGACATGGGGGAGATGCCCTACAATGAGCAGTTCTTC.

This chain joins TRBV4-1 and TRBJ2-3; 12 nucleotides match TRBD2. Losses at the gene ends were 3 bases for V and 5 bases for J; bases not matched to a gene: 6. This CDR3 is 16 amino acids long. From germline, CDR1 is MGHRA and CDR2 YSYEKL. CDR3: CASSHQTSGRGDTQYF. The CDR3 DNA sequence: TGCGCCAGCAGCCACCAGACTAGCGGGAGAGGAGATACGCAGTATTTT.

V is TRBV11-1 and J is TRBJ2-1, with 10 nucleotides matching TRBD2. This CDR3 contains 20 residues. V trimming: 1 base; J trimming: 0 bases; junction bases outside the gene matches: 12. The germline V gene has CDR1 SGHAT and CDR2 FQDESV (reference sequence). DNA of the CDR3: TGTGCCAGCAGCTTAGGTGGGGCTAGCGGGAGCCCCAGCTCCTACAATGAGCAGTTCTTC. Translating gives CASSLGGASGSPSSYNEQFF.

V and J are TRBV27 and TRBJ2-1, with 7 bases identical to TRBD2. The CDR3 covers 17 residues. Germline assignment: CDR1 MNHEY and CDR2 SMNVEV (reference sequence). V trimming: 3 bases; J trimming: 6 bases; junction bases outside the gene matches: 14. CDR3 DNA sequence: TGTGCCAGCAGTTTTTCTTTTTGGCCTAGCGGATCCAATGAGCAGTTCTTC. The encoded protein is CASSFSFWPSGSNEQFF.